The 30 T cell receptor beta chains given below trace back to one sample, sequenced in a study of blood T cell repertoires in COVID-19 (dated by TCRdb to 2018 to 2020). Libraries came from the immunoSEQ multiplex PCR assay. In TCRdb, the immuneACCESS table is reduced to in-frame sequences with V and J assigned. These tables do not hold every clone; where another copy was compared, an unresolved V gene accounts for under half, and the others remain unexplained. Recorded for this sample are tens of thousands of clones; 90% of them occurred a single time. The ten largest account for roughly 5.2% of the sample. What was sequenced was peripheral blood. These receptors were taken from a human donor in a cohort sampled during active COVID-19.

The chain combines TRBV4-3 with TRBJ2-7; D remains ambiguous. The V gene lost 2 bases and the J gene lost 0 bases, with 5 bases spanning the gap. This CDR3 is 13 amino acids long. Germline CDR1 is LGHNA and CDR2 is YSLEER. CDR3 bases: TGCGCCAGCAGCCAAAGCCACTCCTACGAGCAGTACTTC. It translates to CASSQSHSYEQYF.

CDR3 sequence: CASSVAERGPYEQYF. As DNA, the CDR3 is TGTGCCAGCAGCGTAGCAGAGCGGGGTCCCTACGAGCAGTACTTC. The V call is TRBV9, the J call TRBJ2-7, with 7 nucleotides matching TRBD2. This CDR3 has 15 amino acids. Trimming at V came to 0 bases and at J to 2 bases, leaving 5 bases not matched to a gene. Germline V CDR1 and CDR2: SGDLS, YYNGEE.

The chain is built from TRBV11-2 and TRBJ2-4, with TRBD2 matching 8 bases. Unmatched junction bases numbered 2, after V lost 1 base and J lost 0 bases. CDR3 size: 16 residues. Germline CDR1 is SGHAT and CDR2 is FQNNGV. CDR3 amino acids: CASSLAGGGAKNIQYF. The CDR3, as DNA: TGTGCCAGCAGCTTAGCGGGGGGGGGAGCCAAAAACATTCAGTACTTC.

The sample holds one count of this clone. The CDR3 here is CATSDSSTGAFGYTF. In nucleotides, the CDR3 is TGTGCCACCAGTGACTCCTCAACAGGGGCCTTCGGCTACACCTTC. This chain joins TRBV24-1 and TRBJ1-2; TRBD1 agrees at 7 bases. Germline trimming cut 4 bases from V and 8 bases from J; bases unmatched to any gene: 12. The CDR3 spans 15 residues. The germline V gene encodes CDR1 KGHDR and CDR2 SFDVKD.

The chain employs TRBV28 and TRBJ1-2; 10 bases line up with TRBD1. The germline V gene has CDR1 MDHEN and CDR2 SYDVKM. CDR3 length equals 16 residues. The trim removed 0 bases at V and 7 bases at J, leaving 8 bases unmatched. The CDR3 region is CASSLWKGGQGGGYTF. The CDR3 region has the DNA TGTGCCAGCAGTTTATGGAAAGGAGGACAGGGGGGTGGCTACACCTTC.

The sample holds one count of this clone. The genes are TRBV2 and TRBJ2-7; possibly TRBD2 for D (6 bases). Deletions cut 7 bases from V and 2 bases from J, with 15 bases between. The length of the CDR3 is 14 residues. The germline V gene encodes CDR1 SNHLY and CDR2 FYNNEI. The CDR3 spells CASTSSGKTYEQYF. In nucleotides, the CDR3 is TGTGCCAGCACTAGTAGCGGAAAGACCTACGAGCAGTACTTC.

This clone was seen just once. The genes are TRBV5-1 and TRBJ2-2; 9 bases fit TRBD2. The length of the CDR3 is 16 residues. Germline V gene lookup returns CDR1 SGHRS and CDR2 YFSETQ. The V segment lost 3 bases and the J segment 6 bases; nucleotides outside the gene matches: 9. The CDR3 DNA reads as TGCGCCAGCAGCTCGTTAGCGGGAGCGGTGGCCGGGGAGCTGTTTTTT. Its protein is CASSSLAGAVAGELFF.

J is TRBJ1-1 and V is TRBV28; tentative D call: TRBD1 (5 bases). Germline assignment: CDR1 MDHEN and CDR2 SYDVKM. Between the trimmed V and J ends, which lost 11 bases and 7 bases, there was a span of 20 bases. This CDR3 is built from 13 residues. CDR3 sequence reads: CASSTGLGGEAFF. The CDR3 DNA follows: TGTGCCTCAAGTACAGGTCTGGGCGGTGAAGCTTTCTTT. The full variable domain, with the rest looked up from reference TRBV28 and TRBJ1-1, is DVKVTQSSRYLVKRTGEKVFLECVQDMDHENMFWYRQDPGLGLRLIYFSYDVKMKEKGDIPEGYSVSREKKERFSLILESASTNQTSMYLCASSTGLGGEAFFGQGTRLTVV.

The chain employs TRBV12-3 or TRBV12-4 and TRBJ2-6; tentatively, D is TRBD2 (5 bases). The V and J ends lost 4 bases and 12 bases respectively, with 13 bases between them. The CDR3 spans 13 residues. The DNA for the CDR3 is TGTGCCAGCAGTTCGGGGAATACCGGCGTCCTGACTTTC. Translated: CASSSGNTGVLTF.

Here the CDR3 reads CASKPREGNQPQHF. CDR3 in DNA: TGCGCCAGCAAACCCAGGGAGGGCAATCAGCCCCAGCATTTT. The V and J genes are TRBV4-1 and TRBJ1-5; D might be TRBD1 (5 bases). Germline CDR1 and CDR2: MGHRA and YSYEKL. V was shortened by 7 bases and J by 2 bases, with 12 bases between the two germline ends. CDR3 size: 14 residues.

The chain combines TRBV9 with TRBJ2-5, with D uncertain. Germline CDR1 and CDR2: SGDLS and YYNGEE. The CDR3 extends over 14 amino acids. V was cut by 2 bases and J by 7 bases, with 15 bases left in between. CDR3 protein: CASSVPGQSATQYF. The CDR3 DNA reads as TGTGCCAGCAGCGTCCCTGGGCAGTCCGCGACCCAGTACTTC.

The rearrangement joins TRBV19 to TRBJ2-1; D gene uncertain. CDR3 length: 13 amino acids. The V and J ends lost 6 bases and 6 bases respectively, with 12 bases between them. Germline CDR1 and CDR2: LNHDA and SQIVND (reference sequence). CDR3 bases: TGTGCCAGTAGCCCCGGCGGAATCAATGAGCAGTTCTTC. Translated, it gives CASSPGGINEQFF.

The chain has TRBV28 and TRBJ2-1; D may be TRBD2 (6 bases). V lost 2 bases, J lost 5 bases, and 13 bases lay in between. Germline CDR1 and CDR2: MDHEN and SYDVKM. This CDR3 has 15 residues. The CDR3 sequence is CASSLGGLPNNEQFF. CDR3 DNA: TGTGCCAGCAGTTTAGGGGGACTGCCGAACAATGAGCAGTTCTTC.

This sequence joins TRBV4-1 and TRBJ2-6; no clear D gene. V was trimmed by 3 bases and J by 0 bases, leaving 12 bases between them. Germline loops: CDR1 MGHRA, CDR2 YSYEKL. The CDR3 has 17 amino acids. The CDR3 bases are TGCGCCAGCAGCCACTCCGGAACAGTCTCTGGGGCCAACGTCCTGACTTTC. Translated, it gives CASSHSGTVSGANVLTF.

J is TRBJ2-3 and V is TRBV28; a weak D match, TRBD2 (6 bases). Germline-derived CDR1 and CDR2 are MDHEN and SYDVKM. V was trimmed by 7 bases and J by 1 base, leaving 9 bases between them. CDR3 length: 13 amino acids. For the CDR3, the DNA is TGTGCCAGCACCTGGGGGGGCACAGATACGCAGTATTTT. Protein: CASTWGGTDTQYF.

The V call is TRBV28, the J call TRBJ1-5; D not certain. CDR3 length: 18 residues. V lost 3 bases and J 1 base, leaving 19 bases between the germline ends. CDR1 and CDR2 (germline): MDHEN, SYDVKM. CDR3 sequence reads: CASSFTAPAPRSNQPQHF. CDR3 nucleotides: TGTGCCAGCAGTTTCACCGCCCCCGCGCCGAGGAGCAATCAGCCCCAGCATTTT.

The chain employs TRBV7-8 and TRBJ2-3; perhaps TRBD2 as D (5 bases). From germline, CDR1 is SGHVS and CDR2 FQNEAQ. The length of the CDR3 is 14 residues. Trimming removed 3 bases from V and 0 bases from J, with 7 bases in between. Written as DNA, the CDR3 is TGTGCCAGCAGCTTCGGGGTTAGCACAGATACGCAGTATTTT. Translated, it gives CASSFGVSTDTQYF.

This chain links TRBV7-9 with TRBJ1-5; 7 bases line up with TRBD1. The CDR3 contains 17 residues. Trimming at V came to 1 base and at J to 2 bases, leaving 8 bases not matched to a gene. Germline V CDR1 and CDR2: SEHNR, FQNEAQ (reference sequence). In DNA, the CDR3 is TGTGCCAGCAGCTTAGTGATTGACAGGGACGGCAATCAGCCCCAGCATTTT. Translated, it gives CASSLVIDRDGNQPQHF.

CDR3 region: CASSLGRGPQETQYF. In nucleotides, the CDR3 is TGCGCCAGCAGCTTGGGGAGAGGCCCCCAAGAGACCCAGTACTTC. The rearrangement links TRBV5-1 to TRBJ2-5; D remains unclear. The V gene's germline CDR1 is SGHRS and CDR2 YFSETQ. Deletions cut 0 bases from V and 1 base from J, with 10 bases between. The CDR3 has 15 residues.

The chain combines TRBV18 with TRBJ2-7; D possibly corresponds to TRBD2 (6 bases). The CDR3 is made up of 13 amino acids. CDR1 and CDR2 from the germline V gene are KGHSH and LQKENI. Trimming removed 3 bases at V and 3 bases at J, with 9 bases between. CDR3 in DNA: TGTGCCAGCTCACCGGGGGGAGGCTACGAGCAGTACTTC. Encoded protein: CASSPGGGYEQYF.

The chain employs TRBV28 and TRBJ1-4; D is unclear. The germline gives CDR1 MDHEN, CDR2 SYDVKM. This CDR3 region has 12 residues. V was cut by 1 base and J by 8 bases, with 5 bases left in between. The CDR3 DNA is TGTGCCAGCAGTTTATCAGGCGAAAAACTGTTTTTT. Translating it yields CASSLSGEKLFF.

The chain couples TRBV11-3 to TRBJ2-7; 10 nucleotides match TRBD1. CDR1 is SGHNT, CDR2 YENEEA, per germline. The J segment lost 2 bases and the V segment lost 4 bases, leaving 2 bases of the junction unmatched. CDR3 length: 14 residues. CDR3 coding DNA: TGTGCCAGCAGCTGGGGACAGGGGCCCTACGAGCAGTACTTC. Residues: CASSWGQGPYEQYF.

The chain uses TRBV4-3 and TRBJ1-4; perhaps TRBD1 as D (6 bases). V lost 0 bases and J lost 8, with 13 bases in between. The CDR3 runs to 15 residues. Germline assignment: CDR1 LGHNA and CDR2 YSLEER. The CDR3 reads CASSQETTGPEKLFF. CDR3 nucleotide sequence: TGCGCCAGCAGCCAAGAGACGACAGGTCCAGAAAAACTGTTTTTT.

The V call is TRBV7-3, the J call TRBJ2-5; possibly TRBD2 for D (6 bases). CDR1 is SGHTA, CDR2 FQGTGA, per germline. The length of the CDR3 is 13 residues. Trimming removed 3 bases at V and 1 base at J, with 6 bases between. The CDR3 DNA reads as TGTGCCAGCAGCTTGGGGGGCCAAGAGACCCAGTACTTC. This gives the protein CASSLGGQETQYF.

The chain combines TRBV5-1 with TRBJ2-7; TRBD1 matches 7 bases. Trimming cost V 7 bases and J 3 bases; bases outside gene matches: 10. The CDR3 runs 14 residues. Germline V gene lookup returns CDR1 SGHRS and CDR2 YFSETQ. The CDR3 coding sequence is TGCGCCAGCCAAGCAGGGACAGAGGTCTACGAGCAGTACTTC. The encoded protein is CASQAGTEVYEQYF.

In its sample, this clone was seen once. This rearrangement joins TRBV4-3 to TRBJ1-1; D perhaps matches TRBD1 (6 bases). Trimming took 5 bases from V and 1 from J, leaving 17 bases between them. Germline assignment: CDR1 LGHNA and CDR2 YSLEER. The CDR3 contains 16 residues. The CDR3 loop reads CASSTTSGQSNTEAFF. The CDR3 DNA reads as TGCGCCAGCAGCACCACCTCAGGACAGTCGAACACTGAAGCTTTCTTT.

Only one count was recorded for this clone. The rearrangement joins TRBV7-9 to TRBJ2-3, with TRBD2 as a possible D gene (5 bases). V lost 6 bases to trimming and J lost 7 bases, with 20 bases between them. The CDR3 contains 15 residues. Germline CDR1 SEHNR, CDR2 FQNEAQ (reference sequence). This CDR3 reads CASRAKDRLGNTQYF. In DNA, the CDR3 is TGTGCCAGCAGGGCAAAGGACCGCCTCGGGAATACGCAGTATTTT.

V and J are TRBV18 and TRBJ2-7, with a weak D call TRBD1 (6 bases). This CDR3 comprises 13 residues. Germline CDR1 reads KGHSH; CDR2 reads LQKENI. The V and J ends lost 3 bases and 2 bases respectively, with 8 bases between them. The CDR3 DNA reads as TGTGCCAGCTCACCGACAGGACCCTACGAGCAGTACTTC. It yields the protein CASSPTGPYEQYF.

The gene calls are TRBV28 and TRBJ2-7, with D hard to call. Germline V gene sequence: CDR1 MDHEN, CDR2 SYDVKM. With 2 bases removed from V and 0 bases from J, the gap between germline ends came to 11 bases. CDR3 length: 15 residues. Here the CDR3 reads CASSLKLTPSYEQYF. As DNA, the CDR3 is TGTGCCAGCAGTTTAAAACTTACCCCCTCCTACGAGCAGTACTTC.

The chain uses TRBV10-1 and TRBJ2-1; TRBD2 aligns across 8 bases. V was clipped by 3 bases and J by 6 bases; unmatched bases: 19. CDR3 length: 19 residues. CDR1 and CDR2 from the germline V gene are WNHNN and SYGVQD (reference sequence). The DNA for the CDR3 is TGCGCCAGCAGTGATAACTTTTTGCCGGGGGGGGCCCGTGGCAATGAGCAGTTCTTC. It translates to CASSDNFLPGGARGNEQFF.